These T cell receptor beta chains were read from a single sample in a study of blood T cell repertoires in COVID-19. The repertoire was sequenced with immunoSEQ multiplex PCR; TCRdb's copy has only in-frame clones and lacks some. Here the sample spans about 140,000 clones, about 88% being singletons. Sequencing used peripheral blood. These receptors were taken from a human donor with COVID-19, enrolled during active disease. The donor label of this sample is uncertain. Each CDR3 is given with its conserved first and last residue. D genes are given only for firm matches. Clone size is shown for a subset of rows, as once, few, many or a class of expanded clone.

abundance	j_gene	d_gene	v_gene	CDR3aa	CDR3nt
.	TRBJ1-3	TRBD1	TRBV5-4	CASSRDRVVGNTIYF	TGTGCCAGCAGCCGGGACAGGGTGGTTGGAAACACCATATATTTT
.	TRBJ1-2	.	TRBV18	CASSWGEPSYGYTF	TGTGCCAGCTCATGGGGCGAGCCTTCCTATGGCTACACCTTC
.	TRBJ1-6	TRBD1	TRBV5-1	CASSSGQGGEPLHF	TGCGCCAGCAGCTCCGGACAGGGGGGGGAACCCCTCCACTTT
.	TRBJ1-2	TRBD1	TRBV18	CASSPRDRDGYTF	TGTGCCAGCTCCCCCCGGGACAGGGACGGCTACACCTTC
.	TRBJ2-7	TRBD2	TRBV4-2	CASSQDSIGRYEQYF	TGTGCCAGCAGCCAAGATTCCATCGGGAGGTACGAGCAGTACTTC
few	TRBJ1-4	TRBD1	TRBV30	CAWSHSTGHLFF	TGTGCCTGGAGTCACTCGACAGGGCATCTGTTTTTT
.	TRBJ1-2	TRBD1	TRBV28	CASSLGDRGNYGYTF	TGTGCCAGCAGTTTAGGGGACAGGGGTAACTATGGCTACACCTTC
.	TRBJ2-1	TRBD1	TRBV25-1	CASSRNPRDREDNEQFF	TGTGCCAGCAGTCGCAACCCCCGGGACAGGGAGGACAATGAGCAGTTCTTC
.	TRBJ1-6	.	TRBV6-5	CASSYRLSPYNSPLHF	TGTGCCAGCAGTTATCGCCTAAGTCCCTATAATTCACCCCTCCACTTT
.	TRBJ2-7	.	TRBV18	CASSAMPSAEQYF	TGTGCCAGCTCTGCGATGCCTAGCGCCGAGCAGTACTTC
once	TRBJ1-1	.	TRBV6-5	CASSVSSDTEAFF	TGTGCCAGCAGCGTGAGCAGCGACACTGAAGCTTTCTTT
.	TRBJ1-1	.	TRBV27	CASRNRDKEAFF	TGTGCCAGCAGGAATCGGGACAAGGAAGCTTTCTTT
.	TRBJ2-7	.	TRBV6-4	CATRLRRHEQYF	TGTGCCACCCGACTCCGGCGGCACGAGCAGTACTTC
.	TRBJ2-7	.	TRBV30	CAWSPRGGEYF	TGTGCCTGGAGTCCCCGAGGGGGGGAGTACTTC
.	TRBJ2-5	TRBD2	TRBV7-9	CASSPGTGGPETQYF	TGTGCCAGCAGCCCTGGAACGGGAGGGCCAGAGACCCAGTACTTC
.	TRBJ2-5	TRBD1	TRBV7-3	CASSSGQGAPPLYQETQYF	TGTGCCAGCAGCTCCGGACAGGGGGCACCACCATTGTACCAAGAGACCCAGTACTTC
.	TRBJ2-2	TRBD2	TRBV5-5	CASSFGIASGTGELFF	TGTGCCAGCAGCTTCGGGATAGCTAGCGGTACCGGGGAGCTGTTTTTT
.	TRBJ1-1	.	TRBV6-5	CASSYSMTGDTEAFF	TGTGCCAGCAGTTACTCCATGACAGGCGACACTGAAGCTTTCTTT